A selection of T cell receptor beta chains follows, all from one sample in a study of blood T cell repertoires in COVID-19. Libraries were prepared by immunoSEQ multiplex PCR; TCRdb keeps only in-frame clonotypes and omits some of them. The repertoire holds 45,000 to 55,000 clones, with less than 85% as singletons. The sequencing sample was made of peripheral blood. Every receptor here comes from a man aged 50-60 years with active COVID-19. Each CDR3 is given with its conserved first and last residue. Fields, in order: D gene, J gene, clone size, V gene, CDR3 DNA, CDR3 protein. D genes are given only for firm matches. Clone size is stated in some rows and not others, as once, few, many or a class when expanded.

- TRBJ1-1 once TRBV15 TGTGCCACCAGCAGGGCCTGGTGGGAGGACACTGAAGCTTTCTTT CATSRAWWEDTEAFF
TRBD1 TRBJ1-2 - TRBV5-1 TGCGCCAGCAGCTCTGACAGGGGGCCTCACTATGGCTACACCTTC CASSSDRGPHYGYTF
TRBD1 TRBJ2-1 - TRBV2 TGTGCCAGCAGTGAGGGACAGAGAGGGGTTTACAATGAGCAGTTCTTC CASSEGQRGVYNEQFF
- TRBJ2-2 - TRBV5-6 TGTGCCAGCAGCTTCTTTACCGGGGAGCTGTTTTTT CASSFFTGELFF
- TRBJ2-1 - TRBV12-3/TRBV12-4 TGTGCCAGCAGTTTTTACAGTCAAAATGAGCAGTTCTTC CASSFYSQNEQFF
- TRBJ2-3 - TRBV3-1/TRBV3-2 TGTGCCAGCAGCCTAAGCACAGATACGCAGTATTTT CASSLSTDTQYF
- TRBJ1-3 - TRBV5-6 TGTGCCAGCAGCCCCAGTTCCTCTGGAAACACCATATATTTT CASSPSSSGNTIYF
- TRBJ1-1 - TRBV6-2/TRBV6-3 TGTGCCAGCAGTTACTATGGGGCCTCCCCGAACACTGAAGCTTTCTTT CASSYYGASPNTEAFF
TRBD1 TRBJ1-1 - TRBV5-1 TGCGCCAGCAGCTTCGGGACAGACACTGAAGCTTTCTTT CASSFGTDTEAFF
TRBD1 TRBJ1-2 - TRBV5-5 TGTGCCAGCAGCTTATACCTTGGACAGGGGGCACGGGGCTACACCTTC CASSLYLGQGARGYTF
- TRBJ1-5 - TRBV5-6 TGTGCCAGCAGCTTTTGGAGGGGACGGCAGCCCCAGCATTTT CASSFWRGRQPQHF
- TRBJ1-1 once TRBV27 TGTGCCAGCAGTTTAGGGGGGACCAACACTGAAGCTTTCTTT CASSLGGTNTEAFF
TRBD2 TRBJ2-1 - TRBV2 TGTGCCAGCTCCCAGGGACTAGCGGGGGGGAGCTCCTACAATGAGCAGTTCTTC CASSQGLAGGSSYNEQFF
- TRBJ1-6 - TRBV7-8 TGTGCCAGCAGCTTCCGACAGGTCTATAATTCACCCCTCCACTTT CASSFRQVYNSPLHF
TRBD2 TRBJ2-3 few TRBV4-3 TGCGCCAGCAGCCAAGATACGGGGACTAGGGATACGCAGTATTTT CASSQDTGTRDTQYF
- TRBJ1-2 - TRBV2 TGTGCCATCCAGGGGCTCTACGACTATGGCTACACCTTC CAIQGLYDYGYTF
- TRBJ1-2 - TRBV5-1 TGCGCCAGCAGCTTGGGCAGGGAGGACTATGGCTACACCTTC CASSLGREDYGYTF